This T cell receptor (beta chain) was found in a study of blood T cell repertoires in COVID-19. The overall study: Acute-phase and convalescent COVID-19 samples originated in the United States, Italy and Spain. The cDNA or gDNA used as material had been derived from T cells, B-cell-depleted T cells, or PBMCs.

In the original processing: Nucleated cell counts were estimated from reference gene primer amplification. The protocol was immunoSEQ multiplex PCR, while the TCRdb copy is restricted to in-frame clones and leaves out a portion. V and J calls and clone size are those listed in that table; D and trimming were worked out from the DNA. The sample contains 56,000 or so clones, around four fifths of which appear only once. The ends lost 4 bases at V and 5 bases at J; junction bases unmatched: 10. The germline V gene encodes CDR1 SGHRS and CDR2 YFSETQ. This CDR3 contains 16 residues. The clonotype comes from a woman between 65 and 79 years old with acute or convalescent COVID-19. Sequenced sample: peripheral blood. The genes are TRBV5-1 and TRBJ2-5; the match to TRBD1 covers 11 bases. This CDR3 reads CASSLEDRGPGETQYF. The CDR3 DNA sequence: TGCGCCAGCAGCCTGGAGGACAGGGGGCCCGGGGAGACCCAGTACTTC.